This entry describes one TCR beta chain. What it binds is not known. Memory CD4+ cells were defined as CD4+CD45RO+CD25-. The CDR3 consists of 15 residues. Trimming at V came to 4 bases and at J to 0 bases, leaving 6 bases not matched to a gene. CDR1 SGHRS and CDR2 YFSETQ come from the germline V gene. Constant-region reverse primers amplified full-length variable regions, followed by semi-nested Nested Universal Primer A PCR. TCRdb ran MiXCR on the 5' RACE reads and lists one entry per CDR3 protein. The table lists around 37,000 distinct CDR3 sequences, less than 35% of them singletons. Study-wide points: Greatest tumor Treg TCR overlap was with tumor naive CD4+ cells. In terms of TCR gene usage, tumor memory CD4+ T cells clustered together with blood and lymph node memory CD4+ cells, as well as with lymph node naive CD4+ cells.

The V gene is TRBV5-1, the J gene TRBJ2-7; 8 bases map to TRBD1. Sequenced sample: memory CD4+ T cells sorted from a lymph node. Subset here: memory CD4+ T cells, CD4+CD45RO+CD25-. The clonotype originates from a female donor with breast cancer. The CDR3, as DNA: TGCGCCAGCAGCCGGACAGGGACCAGCTCCTACGAGCAGTACTTC. Amino acids: CASSRTGTSSYEQYF.